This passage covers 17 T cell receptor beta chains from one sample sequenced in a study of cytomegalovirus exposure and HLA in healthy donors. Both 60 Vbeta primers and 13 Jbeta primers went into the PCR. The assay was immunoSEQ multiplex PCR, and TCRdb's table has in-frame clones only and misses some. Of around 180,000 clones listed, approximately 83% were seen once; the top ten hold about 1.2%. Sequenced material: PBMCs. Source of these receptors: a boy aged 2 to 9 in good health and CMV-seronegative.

For the CDR3, the DNA is TGTGCCAGCAGTCCCACCCTAGCAGCCGAGCAGTACGTC. Translated, it gives CASSPTLAAEQYV. This chain joins TRBV28 and TRBJ2-7, with D tentatively TRBD2 (5 bases). The CDR3 is 13 amino acids. Trimming shortened V by 5 bases and J by 6 bases, and 14 bases separated the two germline ends. Germline loops: CDR1 MDHEN, CDR2 SYDVKM.

As DNA, the CDR3 is TGTGCCAGCAGCTTAGAACTAGCGGGAGATACGCAGTATTTT. Translating it yields CASSLELAGDTQYF. V is TRBV7-2 and J is TRBJ2-3, with 9 bases that match TRBD2. This CDR3 spans 14 amino acids. Germline V CDR1 and CDR2: SGHTA, FQGNSA. The V gene end was trimmed by 1 base and the J gene end by 5 bases; junction bases not matched to a gene: 1.

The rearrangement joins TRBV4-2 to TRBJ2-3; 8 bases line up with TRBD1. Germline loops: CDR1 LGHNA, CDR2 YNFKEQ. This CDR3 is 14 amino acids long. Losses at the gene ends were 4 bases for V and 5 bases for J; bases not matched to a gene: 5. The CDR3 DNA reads TGTGCCAGCAGCCTGGGACAGGAGGGAGATACGCAGTATTTT. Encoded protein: CASSLGQEGDTQYF.

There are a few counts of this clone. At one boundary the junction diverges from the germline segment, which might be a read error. As DNA, the CDR3 is TGTGCCACCAGCAGAAGGGACTCCAACAATGAGCAGTTCTTC. Amino acid sequence: CATSRRDSNNEQFF. The chain uses TRBV15 and TRBJ2-1; D perhaps matches TRBD2 (6 bases). The CDR3 has 14 residues. The V gene's germline CDR1 is LNHNV and CDR2 YYDKDF (reference sequence).

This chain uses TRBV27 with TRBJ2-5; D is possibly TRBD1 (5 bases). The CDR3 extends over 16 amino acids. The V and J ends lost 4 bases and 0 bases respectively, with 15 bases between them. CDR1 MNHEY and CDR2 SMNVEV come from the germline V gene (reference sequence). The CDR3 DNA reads TGTGCCAGCAGTTCGTCCCGACAGCTTAACCAAGAGACCCAGTACTTC. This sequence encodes CASSSSRQLNQETQYF.

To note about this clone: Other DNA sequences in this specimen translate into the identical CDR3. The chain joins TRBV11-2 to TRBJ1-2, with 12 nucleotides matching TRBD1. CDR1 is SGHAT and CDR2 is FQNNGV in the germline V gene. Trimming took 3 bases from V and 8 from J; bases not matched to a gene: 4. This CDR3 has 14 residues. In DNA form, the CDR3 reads TGTGCCAGCAGCTTGGGACAGGGGGCTGGAGGCTACACCTTC. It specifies CASSLGQGAGGYTF. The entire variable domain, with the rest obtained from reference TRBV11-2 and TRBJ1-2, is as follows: EAGVAQSPRYKIIEKRQSVAFWCNPISGHATLYWYQQILGQGPKLLIQFQNNGVVDDSQLPKDRFSAERLKGVDSTLKIQPAKLEDSAVYLCASSLGQGAGGYTFGSGTRLTVV.

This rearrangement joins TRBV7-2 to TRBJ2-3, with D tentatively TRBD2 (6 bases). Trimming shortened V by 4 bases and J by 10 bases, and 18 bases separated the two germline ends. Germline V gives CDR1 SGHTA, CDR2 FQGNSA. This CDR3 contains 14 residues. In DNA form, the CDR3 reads TGTGCCAGCAGCTGGCCCCGGAGGCGGGAAGCGCAGTATTTT. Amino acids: CASSWPRRREAQYF.

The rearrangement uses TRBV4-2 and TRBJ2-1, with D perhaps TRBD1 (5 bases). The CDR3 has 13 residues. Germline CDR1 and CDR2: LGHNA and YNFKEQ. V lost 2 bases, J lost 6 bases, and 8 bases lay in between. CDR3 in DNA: TGTGCCAGCAGCCAACTCCAGGGCAATGAGCAGTTCTTC. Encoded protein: CASSQLQGNEQFF.

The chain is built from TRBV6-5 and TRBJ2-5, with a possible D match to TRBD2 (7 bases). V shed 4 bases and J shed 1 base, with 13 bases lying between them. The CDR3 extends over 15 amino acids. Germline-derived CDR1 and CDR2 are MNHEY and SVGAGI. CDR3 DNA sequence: TGTGCCAGCAGTTTGTCACGGGGGGCCCAAGAGACCCAGTACTTC. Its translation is CASSLSRGAQETQYF.

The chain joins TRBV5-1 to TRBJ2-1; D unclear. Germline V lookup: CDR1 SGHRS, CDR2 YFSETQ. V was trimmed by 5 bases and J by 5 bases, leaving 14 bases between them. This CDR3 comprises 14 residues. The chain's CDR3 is CASRPVEANNEQFF. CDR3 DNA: TGCGCCAGCAGACCGGTGGAAGCGAACAATGAGCAGTTCTTC.

For the CDR3, the DNA is TGTGCCAGCAGCAACCCTAGACTAGCGGGACCATACAATGAGCAGTTCTTC. Protein product: CASSNPRLAGPYNEQFF. V usage is TRBV5-6 and J usage is TRBJ2-1; TRBD2 matches 11 bases. J lost 4 bases, V lost 4 bases, and 10 bases had no gene match. Germline-derived CDR1 and CDR2 are SGHDT and YYEEEE. The CDR3 spans 17 residues.

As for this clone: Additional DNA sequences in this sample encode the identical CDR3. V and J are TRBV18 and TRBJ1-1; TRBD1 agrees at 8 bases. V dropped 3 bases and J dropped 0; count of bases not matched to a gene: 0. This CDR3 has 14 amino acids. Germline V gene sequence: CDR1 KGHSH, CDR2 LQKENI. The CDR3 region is CASSPDRVNTEAFF. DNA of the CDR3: TGTGCCAGCTCACCGGACAGGGTGAACACTGAAGCTTTCTTT.

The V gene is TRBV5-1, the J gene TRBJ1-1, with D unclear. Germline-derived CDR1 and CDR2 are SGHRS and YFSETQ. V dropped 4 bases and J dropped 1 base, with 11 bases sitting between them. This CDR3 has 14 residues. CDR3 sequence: CASSPREGNTEAFF. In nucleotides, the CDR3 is TGCGCCAGCAGCCCAAGGGAGGGGAACACTGAAGCTTTCTTT.

CDR3 nucleotides: TGTGCCAGCAGCAAACCTTCTCATTTT. Translation: CASSKPSHF. The gene calls are TRBV21-1 and TRBJ2-3; no check of the table's D call, TRBD2, against the DNA was made. TRBV21-1 corresponds to a pseudogene. This CDR3 region has 9 residues.

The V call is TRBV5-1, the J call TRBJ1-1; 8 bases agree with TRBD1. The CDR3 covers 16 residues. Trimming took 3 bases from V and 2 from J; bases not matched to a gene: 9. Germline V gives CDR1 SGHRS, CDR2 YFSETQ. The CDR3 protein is CASSSHRQGTNTEAFF. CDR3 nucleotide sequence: TGCGCCAGCAGCTCGCATAGACAGGGGACTAACACTGAAGCTTTCTTT.

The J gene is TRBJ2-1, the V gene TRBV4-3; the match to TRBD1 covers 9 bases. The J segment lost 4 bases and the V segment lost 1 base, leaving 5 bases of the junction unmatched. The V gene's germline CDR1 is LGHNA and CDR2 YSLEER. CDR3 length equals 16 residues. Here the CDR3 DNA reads TGCGCCAGCAGCCAAGCACCGGGACAGGGTTACAATGAGCAGTTCTTC. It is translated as CASSQAPGQGYNEQFF.

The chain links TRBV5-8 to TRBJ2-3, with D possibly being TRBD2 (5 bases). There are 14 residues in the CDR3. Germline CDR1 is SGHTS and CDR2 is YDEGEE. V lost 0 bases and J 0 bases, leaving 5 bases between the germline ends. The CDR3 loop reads CASSLGTSTDTQYF. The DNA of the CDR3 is TGTGCCAGCAGCTTGGGGACTAGCACAGATACGCAGTATTTT.